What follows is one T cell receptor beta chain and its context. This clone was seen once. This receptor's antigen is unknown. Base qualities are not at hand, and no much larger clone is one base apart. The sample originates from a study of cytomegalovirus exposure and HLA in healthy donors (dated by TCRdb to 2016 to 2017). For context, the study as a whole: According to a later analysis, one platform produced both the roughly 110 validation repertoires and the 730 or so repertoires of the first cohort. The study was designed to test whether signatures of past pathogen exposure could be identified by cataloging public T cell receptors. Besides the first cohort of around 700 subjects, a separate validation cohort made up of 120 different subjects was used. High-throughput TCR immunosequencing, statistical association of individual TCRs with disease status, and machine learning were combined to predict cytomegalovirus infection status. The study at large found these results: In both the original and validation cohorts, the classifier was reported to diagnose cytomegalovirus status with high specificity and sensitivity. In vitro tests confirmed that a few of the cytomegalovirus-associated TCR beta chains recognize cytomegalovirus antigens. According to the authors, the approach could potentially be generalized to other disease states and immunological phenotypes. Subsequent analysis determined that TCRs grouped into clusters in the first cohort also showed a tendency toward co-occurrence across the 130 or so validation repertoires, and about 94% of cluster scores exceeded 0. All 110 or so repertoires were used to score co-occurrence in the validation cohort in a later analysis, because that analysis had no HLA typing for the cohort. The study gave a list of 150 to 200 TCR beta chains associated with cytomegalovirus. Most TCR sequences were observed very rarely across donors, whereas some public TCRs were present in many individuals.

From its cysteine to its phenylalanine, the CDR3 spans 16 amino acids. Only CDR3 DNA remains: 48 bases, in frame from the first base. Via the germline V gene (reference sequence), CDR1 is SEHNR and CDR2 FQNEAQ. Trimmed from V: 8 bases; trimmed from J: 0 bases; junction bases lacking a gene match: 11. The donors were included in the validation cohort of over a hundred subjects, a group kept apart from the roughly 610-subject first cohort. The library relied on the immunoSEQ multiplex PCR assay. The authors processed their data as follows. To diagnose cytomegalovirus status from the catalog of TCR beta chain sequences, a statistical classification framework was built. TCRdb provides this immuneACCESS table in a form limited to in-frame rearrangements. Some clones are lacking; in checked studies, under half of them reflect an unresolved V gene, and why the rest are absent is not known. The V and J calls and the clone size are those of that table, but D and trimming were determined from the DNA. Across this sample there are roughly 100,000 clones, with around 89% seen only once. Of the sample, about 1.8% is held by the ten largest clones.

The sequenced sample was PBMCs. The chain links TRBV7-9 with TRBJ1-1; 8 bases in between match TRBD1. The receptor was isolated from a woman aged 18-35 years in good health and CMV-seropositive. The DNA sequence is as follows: TGTGCCAGCCGGACAGGGAGGGGAGTTATGAACACTGAAGCTTTCTTT. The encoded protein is CASRTGRGVMNTEAFF.